This T cell receptor beta chain was identified during a study of cytomegalovirus exposure and HLA in healthy donors. Study findings and constraints: The tendency of first-cohort TCR clusters to co-occur in the 130 or so validation repertoires was identified by a subsequent analysis.

Regarding this clone: Its antigen is unidentified.

In germline, CDR1 is SQVTM, CDR2 ANQGSEA. J was trimmed by 4 bases and V by 5 bases; bases with no gene match: 5. This CDR3 is 12 amino acids long. The protocol was immunoSEQ multiplex PCR, while the TCRdb copy is restricted to in-frame clones and leaves out a portion. Among 70,000 or so clones listed, around 95% were seen once. The sequence was collected from a woman aged 18-29 years in good health and CMV-seropositive. This sequence joins TRBV29-1 and TRBJ2-7; 7 nucleotides line up with TRBD2. The sample consisted of PBMCs. The CDR3 protein is CSVPSGNYEQYF. The CDR3, as DNA: TGCAGCGTTCCTAGCGGTAATTACGAGCAGTACTTC.